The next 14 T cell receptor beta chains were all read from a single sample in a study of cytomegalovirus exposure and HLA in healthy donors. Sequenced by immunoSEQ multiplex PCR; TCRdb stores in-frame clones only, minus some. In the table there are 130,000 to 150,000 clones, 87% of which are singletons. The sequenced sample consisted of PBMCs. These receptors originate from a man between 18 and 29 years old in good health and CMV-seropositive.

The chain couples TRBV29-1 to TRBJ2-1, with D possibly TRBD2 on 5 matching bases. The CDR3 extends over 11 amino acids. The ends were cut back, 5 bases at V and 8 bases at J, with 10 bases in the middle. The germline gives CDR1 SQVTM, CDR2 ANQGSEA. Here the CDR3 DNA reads TGCAGCGTTAGAGAGGGAGATGAGCAGTTCTTC. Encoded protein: CSVREGDEQFF.

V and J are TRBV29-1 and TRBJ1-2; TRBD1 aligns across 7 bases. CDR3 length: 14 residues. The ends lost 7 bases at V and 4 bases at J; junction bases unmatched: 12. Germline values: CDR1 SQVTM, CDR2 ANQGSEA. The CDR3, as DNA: TGCAGCGCCCCTCGACAGGGAGAGGGCTATGGCTACACCTTC. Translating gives CSAPRQGEGYGYTF. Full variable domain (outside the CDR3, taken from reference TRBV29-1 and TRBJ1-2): SAVISQKPSRDICQRGTSLTIQCQVDSQVTMMFWYRQQPGQSLTLIATANQGSEATYESGFVIDKFPISRPNLTFSTLTVSNMSPEDSSIYLCSAPRQGEGYGYTFGSGTRLTVV.

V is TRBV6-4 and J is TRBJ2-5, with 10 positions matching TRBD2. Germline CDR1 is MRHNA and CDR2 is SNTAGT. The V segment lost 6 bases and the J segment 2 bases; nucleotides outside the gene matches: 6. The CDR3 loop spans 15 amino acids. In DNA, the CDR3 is TGTGCCAGCAGCCTGAGCGGGGGGGAACAAGAGACCCAGTACTTC. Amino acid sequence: CASSLSGGEQETQYF.

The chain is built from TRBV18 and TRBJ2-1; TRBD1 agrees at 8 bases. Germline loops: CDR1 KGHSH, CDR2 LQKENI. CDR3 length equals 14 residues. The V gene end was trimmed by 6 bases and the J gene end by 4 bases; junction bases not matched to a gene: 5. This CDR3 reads CASSPDRAYNEQFF. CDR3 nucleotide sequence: TGTGCCAGCTCGCCGGACAGGGCATACAATGAGCAGTTCTTC.

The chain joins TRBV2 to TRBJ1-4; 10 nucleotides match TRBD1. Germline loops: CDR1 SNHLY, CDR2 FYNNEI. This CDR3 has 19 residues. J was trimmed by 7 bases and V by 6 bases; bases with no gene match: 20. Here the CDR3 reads CASRDAGTGAPTGPEKLFF. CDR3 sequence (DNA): TGTGCCAGCAGAGATGCCGGGACAGGGGCGCCCACAGGACCTGAAAAACTGTTTTTT.

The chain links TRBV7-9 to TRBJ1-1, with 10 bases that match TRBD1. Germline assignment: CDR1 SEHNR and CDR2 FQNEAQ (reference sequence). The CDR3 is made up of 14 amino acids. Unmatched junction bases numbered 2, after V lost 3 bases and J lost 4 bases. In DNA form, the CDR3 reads TGTGCCAGCAGCTTGGGACAGGGGTCCACTGAAGCTTTCTTT. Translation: CASSLGQGSTEAFF.

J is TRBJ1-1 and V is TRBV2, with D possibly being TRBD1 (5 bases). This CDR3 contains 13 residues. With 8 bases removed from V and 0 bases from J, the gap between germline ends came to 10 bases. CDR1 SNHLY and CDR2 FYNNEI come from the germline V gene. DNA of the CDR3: TGTGCCAGCCGACAGCCCATGAACACTGAAGCTTTCTTT. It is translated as CASRQPMNTEAFF.

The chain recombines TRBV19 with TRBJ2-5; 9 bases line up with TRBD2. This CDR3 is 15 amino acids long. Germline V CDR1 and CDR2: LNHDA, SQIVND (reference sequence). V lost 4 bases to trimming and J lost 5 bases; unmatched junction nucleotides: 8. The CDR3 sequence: CASSTRGGATETQYF. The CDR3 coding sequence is TGTGCCAGTAGTACTCGCGGGGGGGCCACGGAGACCCAGTACTTC.

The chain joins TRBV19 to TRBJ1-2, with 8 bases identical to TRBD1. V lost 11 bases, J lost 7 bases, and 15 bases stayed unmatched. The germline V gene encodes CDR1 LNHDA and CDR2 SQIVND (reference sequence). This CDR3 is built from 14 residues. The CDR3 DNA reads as TGTGCCCGATCTCTAGACAGGGGTATTTCTGGCTACACCTTC. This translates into CARSLDRGISGYTF.

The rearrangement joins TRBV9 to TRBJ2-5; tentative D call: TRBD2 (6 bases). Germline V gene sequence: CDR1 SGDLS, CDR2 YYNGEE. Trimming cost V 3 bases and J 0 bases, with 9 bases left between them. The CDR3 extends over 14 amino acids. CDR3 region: CASSESGYQETQYF. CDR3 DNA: TGTGCCAGCAGCGAGAGCGGGTACCAAGAGACCCAGTACTTC. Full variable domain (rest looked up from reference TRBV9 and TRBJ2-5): DSGVTQTPKHLITATGQRVTLRCSPRSGDLSVYWYQQSLDQGLQFLIQYYNGEERAKGNILERFSAQQFPDLHSELNLSSLELGDSALYFCASSESGYQETQYFGPGTRLLVL.

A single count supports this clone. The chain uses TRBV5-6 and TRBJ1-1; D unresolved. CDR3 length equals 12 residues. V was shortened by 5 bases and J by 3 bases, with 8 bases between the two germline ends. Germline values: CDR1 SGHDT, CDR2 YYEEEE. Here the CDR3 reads CASSVRDTEAFF. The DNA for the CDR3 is TGTGCCAGCAGTGTGCGGGACACTGAAGCTTTCTTT.

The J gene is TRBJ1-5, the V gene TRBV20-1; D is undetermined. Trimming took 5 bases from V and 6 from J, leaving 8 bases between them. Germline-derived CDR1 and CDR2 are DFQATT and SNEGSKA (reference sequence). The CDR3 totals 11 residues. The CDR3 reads CSASGGQPQHF. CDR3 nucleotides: TGCAGTGCTTCAGGTGGTCAGCCCCAGCATTTT.

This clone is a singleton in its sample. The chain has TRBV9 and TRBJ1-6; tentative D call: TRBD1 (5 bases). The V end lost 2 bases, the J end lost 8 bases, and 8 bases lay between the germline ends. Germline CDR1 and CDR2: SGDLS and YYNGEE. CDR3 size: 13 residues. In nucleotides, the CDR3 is TGTGCCAGCAGCGTTGTCAGGGATTCACCCCTCCACTTT. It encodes CASSVVRDSPLHF.

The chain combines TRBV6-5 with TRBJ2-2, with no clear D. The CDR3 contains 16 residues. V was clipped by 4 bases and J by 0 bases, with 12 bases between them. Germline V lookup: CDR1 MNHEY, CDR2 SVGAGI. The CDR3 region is CASSSLLLANTGELFF. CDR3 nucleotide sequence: TGTGCCAGCAGTTCCCTATTACTCGCGAACACCGGGGAGCTGTTTTTT.